The present TCR beta chain was sequenced within a study of CD8 T cells in ankylosing spondylitis. By quantitative 5'-RACE with molecular barcodes, the TCR beta libraries were made. TCRdb recomputed calls from the 5' RACE reads with MiXCR, one row per CDR3 protein. Among about 210,000 distinct CDR3 sequences listed, 8.2% were seen once. This clonotype was observed at least ten times. Its antigen is not known. Study results and limitations: Significantly higher representation of disease-linked clones was reported for matched ankylosing spondylitis synovial fluid.

The CDR3 length is 14 residues. The receptor comes from a female donor with ankylosing spondylitis or in good health (not recorded which). The chain combines TRBV12-1 with TRBJ2-3. TRBV12-1 is a recognized pseudogene. The sample comprised blood, either unsorted or a sorted T cell fraction (not recorded which). CDR3 DNA sequence: TGTGCCAGCAGCTTTGCGGGCAGCACAGATACGCAGTATTTT. Translating it yields CASSFAGSTDTQYF.